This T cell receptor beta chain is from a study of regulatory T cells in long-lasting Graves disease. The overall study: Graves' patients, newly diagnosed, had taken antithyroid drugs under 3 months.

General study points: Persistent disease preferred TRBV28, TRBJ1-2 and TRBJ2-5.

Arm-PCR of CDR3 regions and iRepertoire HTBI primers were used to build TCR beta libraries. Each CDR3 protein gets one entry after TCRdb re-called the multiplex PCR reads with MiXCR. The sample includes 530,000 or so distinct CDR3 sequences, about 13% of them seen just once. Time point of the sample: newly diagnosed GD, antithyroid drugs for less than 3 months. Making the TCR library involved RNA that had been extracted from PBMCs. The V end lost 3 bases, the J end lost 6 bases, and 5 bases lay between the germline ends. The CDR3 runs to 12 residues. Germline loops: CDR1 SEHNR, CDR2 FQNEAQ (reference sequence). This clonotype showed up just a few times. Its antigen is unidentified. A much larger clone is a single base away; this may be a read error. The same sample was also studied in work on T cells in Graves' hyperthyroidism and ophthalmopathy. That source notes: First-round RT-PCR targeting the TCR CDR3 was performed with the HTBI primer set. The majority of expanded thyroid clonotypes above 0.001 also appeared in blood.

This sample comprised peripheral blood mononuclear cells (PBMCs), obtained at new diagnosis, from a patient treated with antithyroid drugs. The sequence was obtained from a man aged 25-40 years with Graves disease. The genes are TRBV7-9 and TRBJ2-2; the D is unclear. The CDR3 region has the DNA TGTGCCAGCAGCTTCGGGCCCGGGGAGCTGTTTTTT. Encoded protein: CASSFGPGELFF.